This record covers a single T cell receptor beta chain. Its target is not known. The data derive from a study of CD8 T cells in ankylosing spondylitis. Points from the study as a whole: Disease-linked clones bore a CD8+ phenotype and were relatively rare in peripheral blood. Researchers reportedly found disease-linked clones significantly enriched in matched ankylosing spondylitis synovial fluid. Past research had described some motif variants in reactive arthritis synovial fluid and blood. What seemed typical of ankylosing spondylitis blood was a TCR beta motif built from several highly homologous variants.

This CDR3 contains 12 residues. In germline, CDR1 is MNHNY, CDR2 SVGAGI (reference sequence). Trimming took off 5 bases at V and 6 bases at J, with 7 bases between the two ends. Quantitative 5'-RACE was performed with molecular barcodes, and it yielded the TCR beta libraries. MiXCR was run by TCRdb on the 5' RACE reads, yielding one entry per CDR3 protein. The data show around 390,000 distinct CDR3 sequences, under 25% seen once. The chain uses TRBV6-6 and TRBJ2-2, with D unresolved. This receptor was taken from a male donor with ankylosing spondylitis. Sequencing was carried out using blood, either unsorted or a sorted T cell fraction (not recorded which). In nucleotides, the CDR3 is TGTGCCAGCAGTCACGTCGCCGGGGAGCTGTTTTTT. Translated: CASSHVAGELFF.